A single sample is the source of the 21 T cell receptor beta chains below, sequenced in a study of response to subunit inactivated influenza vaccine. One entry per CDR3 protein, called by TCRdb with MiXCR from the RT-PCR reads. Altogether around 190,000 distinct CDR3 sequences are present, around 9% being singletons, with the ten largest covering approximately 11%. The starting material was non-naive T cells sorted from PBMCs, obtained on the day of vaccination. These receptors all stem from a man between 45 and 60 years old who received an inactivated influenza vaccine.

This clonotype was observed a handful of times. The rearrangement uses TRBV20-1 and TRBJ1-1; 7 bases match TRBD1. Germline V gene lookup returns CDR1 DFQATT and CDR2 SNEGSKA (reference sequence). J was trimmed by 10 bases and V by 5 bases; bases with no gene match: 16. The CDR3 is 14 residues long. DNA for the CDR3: TGCAGTGCTGGGAGTGGACAGGTTTGGGAGGGAGCTTTCTTT. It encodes CSAGSGQVWEGAFF.

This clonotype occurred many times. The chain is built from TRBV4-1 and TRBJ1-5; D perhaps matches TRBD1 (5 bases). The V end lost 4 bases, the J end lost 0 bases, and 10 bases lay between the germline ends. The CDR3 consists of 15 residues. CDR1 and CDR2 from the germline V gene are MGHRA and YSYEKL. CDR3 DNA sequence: TGCGCCAGCAGCCCAGGGTTTTATAGCAATCAGCCCCAGCATTTT. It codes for CASSPGFYSNQPQHF.

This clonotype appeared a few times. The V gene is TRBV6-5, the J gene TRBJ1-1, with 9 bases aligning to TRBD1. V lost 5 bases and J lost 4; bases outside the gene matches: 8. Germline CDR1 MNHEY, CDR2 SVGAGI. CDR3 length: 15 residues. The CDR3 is CASSLLPTGGTEAFF. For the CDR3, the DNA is TGTGCCAGCAGTCTACTCCCGACAGGGGGCACTGAAGCTTTCTTT.

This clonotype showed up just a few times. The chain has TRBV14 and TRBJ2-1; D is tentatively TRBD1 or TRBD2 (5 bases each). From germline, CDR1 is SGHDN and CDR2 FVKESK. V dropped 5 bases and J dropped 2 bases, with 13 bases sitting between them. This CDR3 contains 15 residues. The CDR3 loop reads CASSKTGLAYNEQFF. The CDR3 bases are TGTGCCAGCAGCAAAACGGGGCTGGCCTACAATGAGCAGTTCTTC.

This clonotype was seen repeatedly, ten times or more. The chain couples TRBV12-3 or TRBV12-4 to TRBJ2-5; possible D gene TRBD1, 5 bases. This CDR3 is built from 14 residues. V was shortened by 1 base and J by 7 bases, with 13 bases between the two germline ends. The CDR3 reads CASSLGSDKGTQYF. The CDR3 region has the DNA TGTGCCAGCAGTTTAGGCTCGGACAAAGGGACCCAGTACTTC.

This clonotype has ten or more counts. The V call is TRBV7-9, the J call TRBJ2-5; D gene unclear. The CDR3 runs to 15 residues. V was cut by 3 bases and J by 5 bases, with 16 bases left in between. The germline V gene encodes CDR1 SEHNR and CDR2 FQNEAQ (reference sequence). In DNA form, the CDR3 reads TGTGCCAGCAGCTTTCACAGTGGTGGCCGGGAGACCCAGTACTTC. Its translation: CASSFHSGGRETQYF.

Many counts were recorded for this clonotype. CDR3 residues: CASSLAGGQINEQFF. The CDR3 region has the DNA TGTGCCAGCAGCTTAGCGGGGGGCCAAATCAATGAGCAGTTCTTC. The chain employs TRBV11-2 and TRBJ2-1; D is possibly TRBD2 (7 bases). Trimming pared 1 base from V and 6 bases from J, leaving 13 bases between. This CDR3 contains 15 residues. CDR1 is SGHAT and CDR2 is FQNNGV in the germline V gene.

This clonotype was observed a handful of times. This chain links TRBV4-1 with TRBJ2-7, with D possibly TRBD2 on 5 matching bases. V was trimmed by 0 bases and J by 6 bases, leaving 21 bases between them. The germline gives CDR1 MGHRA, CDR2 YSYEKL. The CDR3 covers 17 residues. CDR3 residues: CASSQEPPASYNFEQYF. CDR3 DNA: TGCGCCAGCAGCCAAGAACCCCCGGCTAGCTATAACTTCGAGCAGTACTTC.

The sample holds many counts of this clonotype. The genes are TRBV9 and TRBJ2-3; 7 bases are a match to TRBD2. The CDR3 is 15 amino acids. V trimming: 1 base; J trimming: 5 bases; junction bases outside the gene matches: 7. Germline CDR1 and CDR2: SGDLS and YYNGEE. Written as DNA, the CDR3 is TGTGCCAGCAGCGTACGAGGGAGGGCTGGAGATACGCAGTATTTT. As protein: CASSVRGRAGDTQYF. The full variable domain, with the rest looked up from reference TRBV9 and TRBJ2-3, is DSGVTQTPKHLITATGQRVTLRCSPRSGDLSVYWYQQSLDQGLQFLIQYYNGEERAKGNILERFSAQQFPDLHSELNLSSLELGDSALYFCASSVRGRAGDTQYFGPGTRLTVL.

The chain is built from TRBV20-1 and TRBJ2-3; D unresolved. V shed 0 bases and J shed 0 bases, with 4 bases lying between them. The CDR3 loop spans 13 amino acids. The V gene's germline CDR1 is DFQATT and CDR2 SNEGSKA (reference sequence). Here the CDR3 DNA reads TGCAGTGCTAGAGATCCCAGCACAGATACGCAGTATTTT. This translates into CSARDPSTDTQYF.

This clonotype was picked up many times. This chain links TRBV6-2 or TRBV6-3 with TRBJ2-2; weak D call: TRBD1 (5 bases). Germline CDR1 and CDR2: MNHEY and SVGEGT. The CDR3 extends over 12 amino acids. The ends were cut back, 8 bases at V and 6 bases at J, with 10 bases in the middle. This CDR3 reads CASARVAGELFF. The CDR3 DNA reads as TGTGCCAGCGCCAGGGTCGCCGGGGAGCTGTTTTTT.

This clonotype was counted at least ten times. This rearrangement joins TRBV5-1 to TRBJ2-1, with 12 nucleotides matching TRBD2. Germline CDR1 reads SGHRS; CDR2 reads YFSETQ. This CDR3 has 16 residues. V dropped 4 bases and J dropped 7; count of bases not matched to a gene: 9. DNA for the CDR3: TGCGCCAGCAGCCCGGGTACTAGCGGGGGGCTGAATGAGCAGTTCTTC. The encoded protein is CASSPGTSGGLNEQFF.

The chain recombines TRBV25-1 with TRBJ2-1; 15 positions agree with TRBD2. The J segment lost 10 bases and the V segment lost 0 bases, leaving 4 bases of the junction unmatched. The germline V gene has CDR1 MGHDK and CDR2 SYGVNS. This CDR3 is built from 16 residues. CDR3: CASSEYAGLAGGEQFF. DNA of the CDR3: TGTGCCAGCAGTGAATATGCCGGACTAGCGGGAGGGGAGCAGTTCTTC. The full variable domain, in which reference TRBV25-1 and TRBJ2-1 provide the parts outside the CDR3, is EADIYQTPRYLVIGTGKKITLECSQTMGHDKMYWYQQDPGMELHLIHYSYGVNSTEKGDLSSESTVSRIRTEHFPLTLESARPSHTSQYLCASSEYAGLAGGEQFFGPGTRLTVL.

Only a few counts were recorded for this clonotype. CDR3 nucleotides: TGTGCCAGCGGGGTATTTTCTGGGGCCAACGTCCTGACTTTC. Its protein is CASGVFSGANVLTF. The chain combines TRBV6-1 with TRBJ2-6; D is undetermined. The CDR3 is 14 amino acids. The ends were cut back, 8 bases at V and 1 base at J, with 9 bases in the middle. Germline CDR1 MNHNS, CDR2 SASEGT.

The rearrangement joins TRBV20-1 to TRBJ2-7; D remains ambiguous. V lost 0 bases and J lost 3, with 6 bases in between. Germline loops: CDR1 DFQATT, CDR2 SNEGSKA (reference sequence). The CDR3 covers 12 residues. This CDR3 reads CSARDYGYEQYF. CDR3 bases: TGCAGTGCTAGAGATTACGGCTACGAGCAGTACTTC.

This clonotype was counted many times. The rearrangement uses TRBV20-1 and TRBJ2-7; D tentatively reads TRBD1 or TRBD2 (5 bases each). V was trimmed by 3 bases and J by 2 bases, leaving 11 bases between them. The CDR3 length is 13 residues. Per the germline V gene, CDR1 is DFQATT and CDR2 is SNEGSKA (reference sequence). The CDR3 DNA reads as TGCAGTGCTAGGGGGGTGGGACCCTACGAGCAGTACTTC. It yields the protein CSARGVGPYEQYF.

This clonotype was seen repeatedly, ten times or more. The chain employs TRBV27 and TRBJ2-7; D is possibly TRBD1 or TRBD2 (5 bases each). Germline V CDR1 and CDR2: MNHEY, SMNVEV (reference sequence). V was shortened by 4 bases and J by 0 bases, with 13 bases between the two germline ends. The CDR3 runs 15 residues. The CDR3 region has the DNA TGTGCCAGCAGTTCCGGGACGCTAAGCTCCTACGAGCAGTACTTC. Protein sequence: CASSSGTLSSYEQYF.

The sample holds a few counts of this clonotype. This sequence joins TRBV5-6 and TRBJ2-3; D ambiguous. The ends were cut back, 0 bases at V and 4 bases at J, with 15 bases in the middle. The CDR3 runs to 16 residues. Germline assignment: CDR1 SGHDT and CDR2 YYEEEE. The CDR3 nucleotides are TGTGCCAGCAGCTTGGCCAGGAAGGGAAGGGCAGATACGCAGTATTTT. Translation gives CASSLARKGRADTQYF.

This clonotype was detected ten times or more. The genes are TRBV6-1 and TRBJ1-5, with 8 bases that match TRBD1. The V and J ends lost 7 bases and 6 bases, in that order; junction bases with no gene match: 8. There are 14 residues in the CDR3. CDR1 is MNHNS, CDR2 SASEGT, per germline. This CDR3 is CASMGRGRIQPQHF. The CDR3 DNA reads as TGTGCCAGCATGGGCAGGGGGCGGATTCAGCCCCAGCATTTT.

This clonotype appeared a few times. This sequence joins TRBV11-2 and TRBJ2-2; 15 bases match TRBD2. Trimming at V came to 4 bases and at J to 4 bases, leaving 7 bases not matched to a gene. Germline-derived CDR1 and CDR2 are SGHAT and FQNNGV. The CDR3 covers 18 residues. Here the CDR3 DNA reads TGTGCCAGCAGCTCCGGGACTAGCGGGAGGTCCATCACCGGGGAGCTGTTTTTT. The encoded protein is CASSSGTSGRSITGELFF. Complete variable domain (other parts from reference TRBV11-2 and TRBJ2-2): EAGVAQSPRYKIIEKRQSVAFWCNPISGHATLYWYQQILGQGPKLLIQFQNNGVVDDSQLPKDRFSAERLKGVDSTLKIQPAKLEDSAVYLCASSSGTSGRSITGELFFGEGSRLTVL.

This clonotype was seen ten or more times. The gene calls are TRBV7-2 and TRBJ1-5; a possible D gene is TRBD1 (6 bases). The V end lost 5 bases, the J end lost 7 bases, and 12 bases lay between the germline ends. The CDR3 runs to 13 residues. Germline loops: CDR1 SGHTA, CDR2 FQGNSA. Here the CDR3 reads CASSEGGGQPQHF. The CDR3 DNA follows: TGTGCCAGCAGCGAGGGGGGGGGCCAGCCCCAGCATTTT.